This T cell receptor beta chain appears in the sequencing data of a study of blood T cell repertoires in COVID-19. CDR3 length: 14 amino acids. Trimming removed 8 bases from V and 5 bases from J, with 19 bases in between. Per germline, CDR1 WNHNN and CDR2 SYGVQD (reference sequence). All enrollees were roughly 18 to 100 years old and from 20 to 30 US areas. A COVID-19 case was met by exposed participants within 2 weeks before study entry. Assay used: immunoSEQ multiplex PCR; TCRdb lists only in-frame clones, some missing. The table records about 300,000 clones, 85% of them present only once. Material: PBMCs or T cells enriched from blood (not recorded which). The clonotype originates from a woman aged 25 to 39 who had been exposed to COVID-19. The rearrangement links TRBV10-1 to TRBJ2-7, with D perhaps TRBD1 (6 bases). The CDR3 bases are TGCGCCAGCTCCGGACAGCTCCCAAACGACGAGCAGTACTTC. This gives the protein CASSGQLPNDEQYF.